Listed below are T cell receptor beta chains from one sample, sequenced in a study of T cell responses to AZD1222 COVID-19 vaccine. Assay used: immunoSEQ multiplex PCR; TCRdb lists only in-frame clones, some missing. This sample has around 70,000 clones, with 79% found just once. Sequenced here: peripheral blood, sampled on day 0 of MenACWY control vaccination. Source of these receptors: an adult in good health. Each CDR3 is given with its conserved first and last residue. The D gene is left open where the match is weak. Expanded clones are given a class, and other clones once, few, many or no size at all.

d_gene	v_gene	j_gene	abundance	CDR3aa	CDR3nt
TRBD2	TRBV7-9	TRBJ2-1	NA	CASSLLSGLARNEQFF	TGTGCCAGCAGCTTACTCTCTGGACTAGCTCGGAATGAGCAGTTCTTC
NA	TRBV4-1	TRBJ1-1	NA	CASSQDRGVTEAFF	TGCGCCAGCAGCCAAGACAGGGGAGTCACTGAAGCTTTCTTT
NA	TRBV9	TRBJ2-1	once	CASSIRPRNEQFF	TGTGCCAGCAGCATACGACCGAGGAATGAGCAGTTCTTC
TRBD1	TRBV5-1	TRBJ2-1	NA	CASSLQGGSYNEQFF	TGCGCCAGCAGCCTACAGGGGGGCTCCTACAATGAGCAGTTCTTC
TRBD1	TRBV27	TRBJ1-1	NA	CASTPTGGRGEAFF	TGTGCCAGCACTCCCACAGGGGGTAGGGGTGAAGCTTTCTTT
NA	TRBV6-6	TRBJ1-1	NA	CASSLRVTNTEAFF	TGTGCCAGCAGTCTCAGAGTTACAAACACTGAAGCTTTCTTT
NA	TRBV4-1	TRBJ1-4	few	CASSQDLASRVEKLFF	TGCGCCAGCAGCCAAGATTTAGCCTCGAGGGTTGAAAAACTGTTTTTT
NA	TRBV6-5	TRBJ1-2	few	CASSRQGGRDGYTF	TGTGCCAGCAGCCGCCAGGGTGGGAGAGATGGCTACACCTTC
TRBD2	TRBV6-1	TRBJ2-1	NA	CASSERRLAGTTEQFF	TGTGCCAGCAGTGAACGTAGACTAGCGGGGACTACCGAGCAGTTCTTC
TRBD2	TRBV28	TRBJ2-7	NA	CASSTGGRSYEQYF	TGTGCCAGCAGTACGGGAGGTAGGTCCTACGAGCAGTACTTC
TRBD1	TRBV5-1	TRBJ1-6	NA	CASSSRTGDNSPLHF	TGCGCCAGCAGCTCAAGGACAGGGGATAATTCACCCCTCCACTTT
NA	TRBV5-6	TRBJ1-2	NA	CASSLRRFRHGYTF	TGTGCCAGCAGCTTGCGGCGGTTCCGGCATGGCTACACCTTC
NA	TRBV10-3	TRBJ1-6	NA	CAIRGQGTHSPLHF	TGTGCCATCAGAGGGCAGGGGACCCATTCACCCCTCCACTTT
NA	TRBV5-4	TRBJ1-3	NA	CASSQQSSGNTIYF	TGTGCCAGCAGTCAACAGAGTTCTGGAAACACCATATATTTT
TRBD1	TRBV6-5	TRBJ1-6	NA	CASSRPGQNSPLHF	TGTGCCAGCAGTAGGCCGGGACAGAATTCACCCCTCCACTTT
TRBD1	TRBV6-5	TRBJ1-1	NA	CASRTGGMAEAFF	TGTGCCAGCAGGACAGGGGGCATGGCTGAAGCTTTCTTT
NA	TRBV6-1	TRBJ1-2	NA	CASSENPARLGYTF	TGTGCCAGCAGTGAGAACCCAGCCAGGCTTGGCTACACCTTC
TRBD2	TRBV7-2	TRBJ2-3	few	CASSPNVWSGGAGDTQYF	TGTGCCAGCAGCCCTAATGTGTGGAGCGGGGGGGCCGGAGATACGCAGTATTTT
TRBD1	TRBV28	TRBJ2-7	few	CASTLTGMDEQYF	TGTGCCAGCACTCTGACAGGGATGGACGAGCAGTACTTC
NA	TRBV2	TRBJ1-2	few	CASSGRGREGYTF	TGTGCCAGCAGTGGGCGAGGGAGGGAGGGCTACACCTTC
NA	TRBV28	TRBJ2-2	NA	CASSSGDSFTGELFF	TGTGCCAGCAGTTCGGGAGACAGTTTCACCGGGGAGCTGTTTTTT
NA	TRBV4-2	TRBJ1-2	NA	CASSQDIGGIYGYTF	TGTGCCAGCAGCCAAGATATCGGAGGAATCTATGGCTACACCTTC
NA	TRBV5-1	TRBJ2-7	NA	CASSDGTTYEQYF	TGCGCCAGCAGCGACGGGACAACCTACGAGCAGTACTTC
NA	TRBV28	TRBJ1-4	NA	CASSLTSEKLFF	TGTGCCAGCAGTTTAACCTCCGAAAAACTGTTTTTT
NA	TRBV11-2	TRBJ2-5	NA	CASSGRGLGETQYF	TGTGCCAGCAGCGGCCGGGGTCTGGGGGAGACCCAGTACTTC
NA	TRBV5-8	TRBJ2-1	NA	CASSLWAEGFF	TGTGCCAGCAGCTTGTGGGCCGAGGGGTTCTTC
NA	TRBV29-1	TRBJ1-2	NA	CSVEDGYGYTF	TGCAGCGTTGAGGACGGCTATGGCTACACCTTC
TRBD2	TRBV2	TRBJ2-3	NA	CASSEAKLAGGSSDTQYF	TGTGCCAGCAGTGAAGCGAAGCTAGCGGGAGGCTCGTCAGATACGCAGTATTTT
TRBD2	TRBV5-1	TRBJ2-7	few	CASSLAGGRSSEQYF	TGCGCCAGCAGCTTGGCGGGCGGGAGATCGAGTGAGCAGTACTTC
TRBD2	TRBV15	TRBJ2-3	NA	CATSRRLASSTDTQYF	TGTGCCACCAGCAGGAGACTAGCGTCTAGCACAGATACGCAGTATTTT
NA	TRBV7-2	TRBJ1-5	NA	CASSLGGNGQPQHF	TGTGCCAGCAGCCTGGGGGGGAATGGTCAGCCCCAGCATTTT
TRBD2	TRBV7-9	TRBJ2-7	once	CASSPPPSGRTYEQYF	TGTGCCAGCAGCCCTCCGCCTAGCGGGAGAACCTACGAGCAGTACTTC
NA	TRBV9	TRBJ2-1	NA	CASSGDALVDEQFF	TGTGCCAGCAGCGGGGACGCCTTGGTGGATGAGCAGTTCTTC
NA	TRBV18	TRBJ1-2	NA	CASSQAGDGYTF	TGTGCCAGCTCCCAGGCAGGGGATGGCTACACCTTC
TRBD1	TRBV28	TRBJ1-6	NA	CASIPTDRDNSPLHF	TGTGCCAGTATCCCGACCGACAGGGATAATTCACCCCTCCACTTT
NA	TRBV5-6	TRBJ2-2	NA	CASSFGGITGELFF	TGTGCCAGCAGCTTTGGAGGAATCACCGGGGAGCTGTTTTTT
TRBD1	TRBV6-5	TRBJ1-2	NA	CASRMTGGDYGYTF	TGTGCCAGCAGGATGACAGGGGGAGATTATGGCTACACCTTC
TRBD1	TRBV10-2	TRBJ2-7	NA	CASREGQGAEQYF	TGCGCCAGCAGGGAGGGACAGGGGGCCGAGCAGTACTTC
NA	TRBV6-2/TRBV6-3	TRBJ1-2	few	CASSYEGTNYGYTF	TGTGCCAGCAGTTACGAAGGGACTAACTATGGCTACACCTTC
TRBD1	TRBV18	TRBJ1-2	NA	CASSPRGGSYGYTF	TGTGCCAGCTCACCACGAGGGGGCAGTTATGGCTACACCTTC
NA	TRBV9	TRBJ2-2	few	CASSVGLSTGELFF	TGTGCCAGCAGCGTAGGTCTTAGCACCGGGGAGCTGTTTTTT
TRBD1	TRBV2	TRBJ1-6	once	CGAGDRVNSPLHF	TGTGGAGCAGGGGACAGGGTGAATTCACCCCTCCACTTT
TRBD2	TRBV6-2/TRBV6-3	TRBJ2-3	NA	CASSVGLAGGTDTQYF	TGTGCCAGCAGCGTCGGACTAGCGGGAGGAACAGATACGCAGTATTTT
NA	TRBV6-5	TRBJ1-1	NA	CASSFWKGPNTEAFF	TGTGCCAGCAGCTTTTGGAAGGGGCCGAACACTGAAGCTTTCTTT
TRBD1	TRBV2	TRBJ1-2	NA	CASMTGLGSYTF	TGTGCCAGCATGACAGGGTTGGGAAGCTACACCTTC
TRBD2	TRBV6-6	TRBJ2-7	NA	CASSRTSGGAEYEQYF	TGTGCCAGCAGCCGGACTAGCGGGGGGGCAGAATACGAGCAGTACTTC
TRBD1	TRBV7-9	TRBJ2-2	NA	CASSFDRDGELFF	TGTGCCAGCAGCTTCGACAGGGATGGGGAGCTGTTTTTT
TRBD1	TRBV2	TRBJ2-3	NA	CASRGFDRGDTDTQYF	TGTGCCAGCAGGGGATTCGACAGGGGAGACACAGATACGCAGTATTTT
TRBD1	TRBV3-1/TRBV3-2	TRBJ2-1	NA	CASSHPGQGRRDEQFF	TGTGCCAGCAGCCACCCGGGACAGGGGAGGAGGGATGAGCAGTTCTTC
NA	TRBV7-8	TRBJ1-1	NA	CASSLGRNTEAFF	TGTGCCAGCAGCTTAGGTCGGAACACTGAAGCTTTCTTT
NA	TRBV10-1	TRBJ1-1	NA	CASSPLAKGPGAFF	TGCGCCAGCAGTCCCTTGGCCAAGGGGCCAGGGGCTTTCTTT
NA	TRBV20-1	TRBJ1-2	NA	CSVVQRYGYTF	TGCAGTGTAGTACAGAGATATGGCTACACCTTC
NA	TRBV10-3	TRBJ1-1	NA	CAISESGNGEAFF	TGTGCCATCAGTGAGTCAGGGAACGGGGAAGCTTTCTTT
NA	TRBV6-5	TRBJ1-1	NA	CASSQLRNTEAFF	TGTGCCAGCAGTCAGCTCCGGAACACTGAAGCTTTCTTT
NA	TRBV6-1	TRBJ2-7	once	CASSEGGVEQYF	TGTGCCAGCAGTGAAGGAGGGGTCGAGCAGTACTTC
NA	TRBV5-1	TRBJ2-4	NA	CASSFGADSKNIQYF	TGCGCCAGCAGCTTCGGGGCGGATAGCAAAAACATTCAGTACTTC
TRBD1	TRBV5-4	TRBJ1-2	NA	CASSNPGGSNYGYTF	TGTGCCAGCAGCAATCCAGGGGGTTCTAACTATGGCTACACCTTC
NA	TRBV2	TRBJ1-1	NA	CASSEHLNTEAFF	TGTGCCAGCAGTGAACACCTGAACACTGAAGCTTTCTTT
NA	TRBV28	TRBJ2-1	NA	CASTTGTKQFF	TGTGCCAGCACAACCGGGACCAAACAGTTCTTC